This T cell receptor (beta chain) derives from a study of blood T cell repertoires in COVID-19. The wider study: Specimens from acute and convalescent COVID-19 originated in the United States, Italy and Spain. T cells, B-cell-depleted T cells, or PBMCs supplied cDNA or gDNA.

Germline CDR1 ENHRY, CDR2 SYGVKD. The CDR3 has 13 amino acids. V lost 5 bases, J lost 2 bases, and 7 bases lay in between. Authors' processing steps: The assay estimated nucleated cells by amplifying reference gene primers. This table comes from immunoSEQ multiplex PCR, and its TCRdb copy is limited to in-frame clones, with some not included. V and J calls plus clone size are reproduced from that table; the DNA served to infer D and trimming. The sample shows 110,000 to 150,000 clones, 81% of them seen only once. The V call is TRBV10-3, the J call TRBJ1-3; D is unresolved. Source material: peripheral blood. The TCR was taken from a human donor in a cohort sampled during active COVID-19. The CDR3 reads CAISSGAGNTIYF. The CDR3 DNA reads as TGTGCCATCAGTTCGGGAGCTGGAAACACCATATATTTT.